This T cell receptor beta chain was recovered during a study of blood T cell repertoires in COVID-19. The V end lost 10 bases, the J end lost 2 bases, and 11 bases lay between the germline ends. CDR1 and CDR2 (germline): LNHDA, SQIVND (reference sequence). The CDR3 is 12 residues long. The protocol was immunoSEQ multiplex PCR, while the TCRdb copy is restricted to in-frame clones and leaves out a portion. This sample yields 100,000 to 150,000 clones, of which 85% are seen a single time; roughly 3.9% belongs to the top ten. The receptor comes from a man aged 60-69 years with acute or convalescent COVID-19. This rearrangement joins TRBV19 to TRBJ1-2; D ambiguous. Sequenced input: peripheral blood. The CDR3 DNA reads TGTGCCACCCACCGGGGAAACTATGGCTACACCTTC. It translates to CATHRGNYGYTF.